This TCR beta chain was profiled in a study of blood T cell repertoires in COVID-19 (dated by TCRdb to about 2020). Regarding the complete study: Samples from collaborators originated in the United States, Italy and Spain and spanned both the acute and convalescent phases of COVID-19. Deeply sampled blood TCRbeta repertoires from subjects exposed to, actively infected with, or recovered from COVID-19 were included in the dataset. Nearly every sample came with metadata listing a de-identified subject ID, COVID-19 status, age in years and sex. HLA class I and class II types, where available, came from metadata supplied by the sample provider rather than from assay-based typing. The samples were drawn from the first 160 participants of the ongoing ImmuneRACE study and from 950 to 1,500 subjects provided by 6 global collaborators. The prospective study material was composed of cDNA or gDNA derived from T cells, B-cell-depleted T cells, or PBMCs. The repertoires were released in a freely available public database meant as a resource for research on the immune response to SARS-CoV-2.

Trimming removed 4 bases from V and 4 bases from J; the gene matches leave 12 bases unexplained. The CDR3 contains 16 residues, cysteine and phenylalanine counted. Just CDR3 DNA is preserved here, 48 bases in frame from base 1. Taken from the germline V gene (reference sequence), the CDR1 and CDR2 loops are LGHDT and YNNKEL. Here is what the overall study found, with its caveats: The quantity of clinical and demographic metadata differed by source and by participant and was supplied without curation.

Collaborating institutions collected whole blood in K2EDTA tubes following their own protocols. For TCRbeta analysis, collaborators shipped samples in one of three forms: frozen whole blood, isolated PBMCs, or DNA extracted from either of those sample types. TCRbeta CDR3 regions were amplified from genomic DNA by means of the immunoSEQ Assay, a bias-controlled multiplex PCR. As for the original processing: Nucleated cell counts per sample were estimated from amplification of reference gene primers within the assay. To quantify the absolute abundance of each unique TCRbeta CDR3 rearrangement, sequence reads were collapsed and filtered. For each sample, productive Simpson clonality was calculated by taking the square root of Simpson's diversity index across productive rearrangements. Not all clones reach the TCRdb copy of this immuneACCESS table, which keeps in-frame sequences only. Checked studies attribute under half of the gap to unresolved V genes and leave the rest unexplained. The V and J calls and clone size are taken from that table; D and trimming were inferred from the DNA. The sample includes 70,000 to 80,000 clones, with approximately 86% observed a single time. Around 12% of the sample is held by the ten biggest clonotypes.

In the case of this clone: Its antigen has not been determined. No clone much larger than this one lies a single base away; base qualities are absent.

The rearranged segments are TRBV3-1 (or the pseudogene TRBV3-2) and TRBJ1-2; TRBD1 matches 7 bases in the middle. The sequenced sample consisted of peripheral blood. The sequence came from a woman aged 55-75 years with acute or convalescent COVID-19. The DNA is as follows: TGTGCCAGCAGCCGCGGGGTTACGAGACAGGGCTATGGCTACACCTTC. It translates to CASSRGVTRQGYGYTF.